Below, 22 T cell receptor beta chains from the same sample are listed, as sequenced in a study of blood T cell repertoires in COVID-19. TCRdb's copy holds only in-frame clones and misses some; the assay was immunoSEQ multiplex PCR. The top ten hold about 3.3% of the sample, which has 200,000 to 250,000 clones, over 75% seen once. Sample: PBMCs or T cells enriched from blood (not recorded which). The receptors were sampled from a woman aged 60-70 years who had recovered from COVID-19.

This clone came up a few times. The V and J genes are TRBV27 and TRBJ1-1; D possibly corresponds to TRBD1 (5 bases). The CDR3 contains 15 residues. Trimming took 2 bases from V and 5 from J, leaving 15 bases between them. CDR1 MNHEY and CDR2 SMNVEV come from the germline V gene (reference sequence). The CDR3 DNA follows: TGTGCCAGCAGTTTACAGGGAGGGATTGGAACTGAAGCTTTCTTT. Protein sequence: CASSLQGGIGTEAFF.

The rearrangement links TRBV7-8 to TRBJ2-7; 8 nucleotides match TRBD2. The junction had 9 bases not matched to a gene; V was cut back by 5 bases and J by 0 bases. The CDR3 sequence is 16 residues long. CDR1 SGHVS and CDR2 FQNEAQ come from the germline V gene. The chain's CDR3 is CASSPRSGTLSYEQYF. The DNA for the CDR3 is TGTGCCAGCAGCCCCCGTAGCGGGACGCTCTCCTACGAGCAGTACTTC.

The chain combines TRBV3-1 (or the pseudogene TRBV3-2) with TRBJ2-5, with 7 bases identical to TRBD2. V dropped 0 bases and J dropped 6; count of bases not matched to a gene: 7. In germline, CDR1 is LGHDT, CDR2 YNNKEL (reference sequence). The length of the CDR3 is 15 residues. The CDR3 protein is CASSQEWTSRQTQYF. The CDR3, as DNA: TGTGCCAGCAGCCAAGAATGGACTAGTAGGCAGACCCAGTACTTC.

Written as DNA, the CDR3 is TGTGCCAGCAGCTCCGGGACAGCTAGCTATGGCTACACCTTC. Protein: CASSSGTASYGYTF. The chain carries TRBV3-1 (or the pseudogene TRBV3-2) and TRBJ1-2; TRBD1 agrees at 7 bases. The germline V gene encodes CDR1 LGHDT and CDR2 YNNKEL (reference sequence). V dropped 5 bases and J dropped 4; count of bases not matched to a gene: 7. The CDR3 runs to 14 residues.

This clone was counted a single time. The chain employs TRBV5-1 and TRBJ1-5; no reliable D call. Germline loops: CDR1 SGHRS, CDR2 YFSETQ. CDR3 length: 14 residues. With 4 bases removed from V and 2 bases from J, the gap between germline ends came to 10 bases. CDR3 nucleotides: TGCGCCAGCAGCCCGGACGGGGGCAATCAGCCCCAGCATTTT. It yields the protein CASSPDGGNQPQHF.

CDR3 DNA: TGTGCCAGCAGCTTAGAGGGGCGGGGCAACACAGATACGCAGTATTTT. This encodes CASSLEGRGNTDTQYF. J is TRBJ2-3 and V is TRBV7-8; TRBD2 is a possible D gene (6 bases). Trimming shortened V by 1 base and J by 2 bases, and 13 bases separated the two germline ends. CDR3 length: 16 residues. CDR1 SGHVS and CDR2 FQNEAQ come from the germline V gene. The variable domain in full, with the rest retrieved from reference TRBV7-8 and TRBJ2-3, is GAGVSQSPRYKVAKRGQDVALRCDPISGHVSLFWYQQALGQGPEFLTYFQNEAQLDKSGLPSDRFFAERPEGSVSTLKIQRTQQEDSAVYLCASSLEGRGNTDTQYFGPGTRLTVL.

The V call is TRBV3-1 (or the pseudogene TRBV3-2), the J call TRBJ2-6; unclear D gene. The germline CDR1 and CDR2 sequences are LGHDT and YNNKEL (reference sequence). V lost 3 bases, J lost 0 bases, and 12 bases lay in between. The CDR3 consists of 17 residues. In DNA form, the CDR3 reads TGTGCCAGCAGCCAGGAGCTTCTAAGCTCTGGGGCCAACGTCCTGACTTTC. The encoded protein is CASSQELLSSGANVLTF.

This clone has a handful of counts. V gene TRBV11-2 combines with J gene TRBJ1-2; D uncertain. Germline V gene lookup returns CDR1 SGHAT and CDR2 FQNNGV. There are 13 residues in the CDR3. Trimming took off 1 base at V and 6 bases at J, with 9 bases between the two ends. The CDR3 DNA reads TGTGCCAGCAGCTTAGGCAGGTCCGATGGCTACACCTTC. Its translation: CASSLGRSDGYTF.

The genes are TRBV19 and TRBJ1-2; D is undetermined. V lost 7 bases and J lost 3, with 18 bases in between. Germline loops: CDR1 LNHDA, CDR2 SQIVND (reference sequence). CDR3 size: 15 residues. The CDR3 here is CASKVGGGIDYGYTF. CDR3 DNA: TGTGCCAGTAAGGTGGGCGGAGGAATTGACTATGGCTACACCTTC.

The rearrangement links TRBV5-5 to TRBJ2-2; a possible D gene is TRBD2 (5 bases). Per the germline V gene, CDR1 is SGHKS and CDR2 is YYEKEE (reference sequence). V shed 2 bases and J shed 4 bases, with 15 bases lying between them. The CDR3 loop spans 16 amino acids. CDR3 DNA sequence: TGTGCCAGCAGCTTTACGGGGATCATGGGCACCGGGGAGCTGTTTTTT. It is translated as CASSFTGIMGTGELFF.

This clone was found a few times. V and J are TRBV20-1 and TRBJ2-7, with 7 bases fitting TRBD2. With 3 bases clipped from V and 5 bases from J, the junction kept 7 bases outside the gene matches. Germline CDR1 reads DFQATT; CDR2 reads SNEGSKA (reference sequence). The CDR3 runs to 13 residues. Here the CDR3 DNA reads TGCAGTGCTAGTGGACTAGATCGAAACGAGCAGTACTTC. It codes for CSASGLDRNEQYF.

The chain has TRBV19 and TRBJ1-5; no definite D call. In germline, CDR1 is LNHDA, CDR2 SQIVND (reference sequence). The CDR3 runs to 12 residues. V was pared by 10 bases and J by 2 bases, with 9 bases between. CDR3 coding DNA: TGTGCCACGGGAATGGGCAATCAGCCCCAGCATTTT. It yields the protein CATGMGNQPQHF. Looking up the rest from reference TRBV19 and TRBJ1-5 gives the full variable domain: DGGITQSPKYLFRKEGQNVTLSCEQNLNHDAMYWYRQDPGQGLRLIYYSQIVNDFQKGDIAEGYSVSREKKESFPLTVTSAQKNPTAFYLCATGMGNQPQHFGDGTRLSIL.

CDR3: CASGRLSSYEQYF. The CDR3 coding sequence is TGTGCCAGCGGGAGGCTGAGCTCCTACGAGCAGTACTTC. The chain couples TRBV6-5 to TRBJ2-7; perhaps TRBD2 as D (6 bases). This CDR3 spans 13 amino acids. V was clipped by 8 bases and J by 0 bases, with 11 bases between them. Germline values: CDR1 MNHEY, CDR2 SVGAGI.

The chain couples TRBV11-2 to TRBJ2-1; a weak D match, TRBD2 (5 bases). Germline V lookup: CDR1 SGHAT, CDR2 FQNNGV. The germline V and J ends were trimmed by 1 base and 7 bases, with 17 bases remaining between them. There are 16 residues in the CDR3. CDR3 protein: CASSLAAAPDENEQFF. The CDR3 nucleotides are TGTGCCAGCAGCTTAGCAGCGGCTCCGGATGAGAATGAGCAGTTCTTC.

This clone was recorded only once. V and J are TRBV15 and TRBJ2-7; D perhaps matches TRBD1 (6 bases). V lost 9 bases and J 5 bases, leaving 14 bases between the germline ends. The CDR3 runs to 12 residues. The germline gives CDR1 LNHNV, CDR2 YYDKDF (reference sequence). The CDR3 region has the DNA TGTGCCACACAGGGTACGATCCACGAGCAGTACTTC. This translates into CATQGTIHEQYF.

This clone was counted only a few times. Written as DNA, the CDR3 is TGTGCCAGCAGCCAAGATTACGGCAGGTACAATGAGCAGTTCTTC. Translated, it gives CASSQDYGRYNEQFF. V is TRBV14 and J is TRBJ2-1; no firm D call. The V end was cut by 0 bases, the J end by 4 bases, with 10 bases between. Germline V gene data show CDR1 as SGHDN and CDR2 as FVKESK. This CDR3 is built from 15 residues.

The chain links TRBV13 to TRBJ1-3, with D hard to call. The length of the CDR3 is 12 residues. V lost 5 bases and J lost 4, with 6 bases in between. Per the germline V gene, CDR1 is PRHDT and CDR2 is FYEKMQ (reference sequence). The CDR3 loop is CASSPSGNTIYF. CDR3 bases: TGTGCCAGCAGCCCAAGCGGAAACACCATATATTTT.

The CDR3 sequence is CASGLVLGRGAVDSNQPQHF. As DNA, the CDR3 is TGTGCTAGTGGTTTGGTACTGGGCAGGGGTGCCGTGGATAGCAATCAGCCCCAGCATTTT. The chain uses TRBV12-5 and TRBJ1-5, with a possible D match to TRBD1 (6 bases). The CDR3 has 20 residues. The germline V gene has CDR1 LGHNT and CDR2 FRNRAP. V lost 0 bases and J 0 bases, leaving 21 bases between the germline ends.

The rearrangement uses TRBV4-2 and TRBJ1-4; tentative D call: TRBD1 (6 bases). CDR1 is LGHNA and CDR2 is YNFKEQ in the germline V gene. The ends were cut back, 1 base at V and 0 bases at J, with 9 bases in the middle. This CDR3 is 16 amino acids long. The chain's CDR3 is CASSQVGGPTNEKLFF. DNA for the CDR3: TGTGCCAGCAGCCAAGTAGGGGGTCCAACTAATGAAAAACTGTTTTTT.

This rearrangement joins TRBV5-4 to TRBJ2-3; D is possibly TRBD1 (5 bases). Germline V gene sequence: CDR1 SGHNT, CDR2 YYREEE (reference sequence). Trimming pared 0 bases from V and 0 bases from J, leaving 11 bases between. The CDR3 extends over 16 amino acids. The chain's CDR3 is CASSLGGGTSTDTQYF. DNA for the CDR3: TGTGCCAGCAGCTTGGGGGGCGGCACTAGCACAGATACGCAGTATTTT.

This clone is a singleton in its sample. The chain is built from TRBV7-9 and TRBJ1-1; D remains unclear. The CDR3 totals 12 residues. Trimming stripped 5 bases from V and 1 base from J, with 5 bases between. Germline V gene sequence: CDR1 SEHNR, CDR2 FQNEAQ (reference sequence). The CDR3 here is CASSIQNTEAFF. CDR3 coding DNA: TGTGCCAGCAGCATACAGAACACTGAAGCTTTCTTT.

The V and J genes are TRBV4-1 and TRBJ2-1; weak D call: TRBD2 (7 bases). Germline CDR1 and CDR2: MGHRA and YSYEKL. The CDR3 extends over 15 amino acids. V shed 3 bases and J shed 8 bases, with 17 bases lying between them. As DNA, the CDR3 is TGCGCCAGCAGCCAGCAGGGGACTACTCCCGATGAGCAGTTCTTC. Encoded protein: CASSQQGTTPDEQFF.